The 30 T cell receptor beta chains given below trace back to one sample, sequenced in a study of blood T cell repertoires in COVID-19 (dated by TCRdb to 2020 to 2021). Libraries were made using the immunoSEQ multiplex PCR assay. TCRdb re-hosts the immuneACCESS table, in-frame sequences only. Its copies lack some clones; in the studies checked, an unresolved V gene accounts for under half of them, and the cause for the rest is not known. This sample comprises some 80,000 clones, almost 85% of them detected only once. The biggest ten clones account for less than 15% of the sample. Sequences were obtained from peripheral blood. Every receptor here comes from a man older than 75 with acute or convalescent COVID-19.

The chain has TRBV6-5 and TRBJ2-7; TRBD1 agrees at 9 bases. After removal of 5 bases from V and 3 bases from J, the junction contained 5 bases not matched to a gene. This CDR3 has 14 amino acids. CDR1 and CDR2 from the germline V gene are MNHEY and SVGAGI. The CDR3 DNA sequence: TGTGCCAGCAGTCACAGGGGGCGCCGCTACGAGCAGTACTTC. This gives the protein CASSHRGRRYEQYF.

The CDR3 here is CASSVASGGPYNEQFF. The DNA for the CDR3 is TGTGCCAGCAGCGTAGCTAGCGGGGGGCCTTACAATGAGCAGTTCTTC. The rearrangement joins TRBV9 to TRBJ2-1; the match to TRBD2 covers 11 bases. Trimming removed 0 bases from V and 4 bases from J; junction bases left unmatched: 3. The CDR3 totals 16 residues. Germline V lookup: CDR1 SGDLS, CDR2 YYNGEE.

V usage is TRBV28 and J usage is TRBJ1-5, with TRBD1 matching 7 bases. Germline V gene lookup returns CDR1 MDHEN and CDR2 SYDVKM. This CDR3 is built from 17 residues. V gave up 6 bases and J gave up 0 bases; unmatched junction bases: 11. The CDR3 coding sequence is TGTGCCAGCAGCCCAGGGGGAATTGTTGATAGCAATCAGCCCCAGCATTTT. Residues: CASSPGGIVDSNQPQHF. The full variable domain, in which reference TRBV28 and TRBJ1-5 provide the parts outside the CDR3, is DVKVTQSSRYLVKRTGEKVFLECVQDMDHENMFWYRQDPGLGLRLIYFSYDVKMKEKGDIPEGYSVSREKKERFSLILESASTNQTSMYLCASSPGGIVDSNQPQHFGDGTRLSIL.

The chain carries TRBV5-1 and TRBJ2-3; 14 bases line up with TRBD2. Germline-derived CDR1 and CDR2 are SGHRS and YFSETQ. J lost 3 bases, V lost 6 bases, and 12 bases had no gene match. This CDR3 is built from 18 residues. The chain's CDR3 is CASTRQTSGGAGTDTQYF. CDR3 DNA sequence: TGCGCCAGCACCCGGCAGACTAGCGGGGGGGCCGGGACAGATACGCAGTATTTT.

The chain has TRBV6-1 and TRBJ2-7; perhaps TRBD1 as D (6 bases). The CDR3 contains 14 residues. Trimming removed 3 bases from V and 4 bases from J, with 13 bases in between. The germline V gene has CDR1 MNHNS and CDR2 SASEGT. CDR3 nucleotide sequence: TGTGCCAGCAGTGACCGGGACATAGTGTACGAGCAGTACTTC. It is translated as CASSDRDIVYEQYF.

The CDR3 bases are TGTGCCAGCAGCTTATCAGGGAACACTGAAGCTTTCTTT. This sequence encodes CASSLSGNTEAFF. This rearrangement joins TRBV7-2 to TRBJ1-1; D gene uncertain. Trimming shortened V by 2 bases and J by 1 base, and 5 bases separated the two germline ends. CDR3 size: 13 residues. From germline, CDR1 is SGHTA and CDR2 FQGNSA.

The chain recombines TRBV3-1 (or the pseudogene TRBV3-2) with TRBJ1-2; tentative D call: TRBD1 (5 bases). With 0 bases removed from V and 4 bases from J, the gap between germline ends came to 18 bases. Germline CDR1 is LGHDT and CDR2 is YNNKEL (reference sequence). The CDR3 sequence is 17 residues long. The CDR3 loop is CASSQDWVGGAAYGYTF. CDR3 nucleotides: TGTGCCAGCAGCCAAGATTGGGTGGGAGGGGCGGCCTATGGCTACACCTTC.

The chain employs TRBV5-1 and TRBJ2-1; TRBD1 matches 8 bases. Germline values: CDR1 SGHRS, CDR2 YFSETQ. The J segment lost 8 bases and the V segment lost 2 bases, leaving 9 bases of the junction unmatched. This CDR3 has 15 amino acids. This CDR3 is CASSFALSQGDEQFF. CDR3 nucleotide sequence: TGCGCCAGCAGCTTTGCCCTATCACAGGGGGATGAGCAGTTCTTC. Variable domain in full (rest from reference TRBV5-1 and TRBJ2-1): KAGVTQTPRYLIKTRGQQVTLSCSPISGHRSVSWYQQTPGQGLQFLFEYFSETQRNKGNFPGRFSGRQFSNSRSEMNVSTLELGDSALYLCASSFALSQGDEQFFGPGTRLTVL.

The chain links TRBV16 to TRBJ1-1; TRBD1 matches 7 bases. After removal of 0 bases from V and 11 bases from J, the junction contained 9 bases not matched to a gene. Per the germline V gene, CDR1 is KGHSY and CDR2 is FQNENV. The CDR3 consists of 14 residues. The CDR3 protein is CASSQSGGGREAFF. The CDR3 DNA reads TGTGCCAGCAGCCAATCAGGAGGGGGCAGAGAGGCTTTCTTT. Supplemented by reference TRBV16 and TRBJ1-1, the full variable domain reads GEEVAQTPKHLVRGEGQKAKLYCAPIKGHSYVFWYQQVLKNEFKFLISFQNENVFDETGMPKERFSAKCLPNSPCSLEIQATKLEDSAVYFCASSQSGGGREAFFGQGTRLTVV.

The rearrangement links TRBV6-6 to TRBJ1-5; weak D call: TRBD1 (5 bases). The V gene lost 2 bases and the J gene lost 0 bases, with 8 bases spanning the gap. Germline V CDR1 and CDR2: MNHNY, SVGAGI (reference sequence). The length of the CDR3 is 15 residues. As DNA, the CDR3 is TGTGCCAGCAGTTACCCGGGGGGTAGCAATCAGCCCCAGCATTTT. Translation gives CASSYPGGSNQPQHF.

The CDR3 sequence is CASSQGTMNTEAFF. CDR3 in DNA: TGTGCCAGCAGCCAGGGGACAATGAACACTGAAGCTTTCTTT. The V gene is TRBV3-1 (or the pseudogene TRBV3-2), the J gene TRBJ1-1, with D perhaps matching TRBD1 (6 bases). The germline V gene has CDR1 LGHDT and CDR2 YNNKEL (reference sequence). V was trimmed by 3 bases and J by 0 bases, leaving 8 bases between them. The CDR3 covers 14 residues.

The rearrangement joins TRBV11-1 to TRBJ1-1; the D gene is possibly TRBD1 (5 bases). The CDR3 spans 13 residues. Germline V gene data show CDR1 as SGHAT and CDR2 as FQDESV (reference sequence). Trimming removed 4 bases from V and 5 bases from J, with 11 bases in between. This CDR3 reads CASSSGRWTEAFF. The CDR3 DNA is TGTGCCAGCAGCTCAGGGAGGTGGACTGAAGCTTTCTTT.

The V and J genes are TRBV30 and TRBJ1-2; 8 bases match TRBD1. V dropped 4 bases and J dropped 4; count of bases not matched to a gene: 2. Germline V gene sequence: CDR1 GTSNPN, CDR2 SVGIG (reference sequence). The CDR3 loop spans 12 amino acids. CDR3 nucleotide sequence: TGTGCCTGGACAGGGGGCCTCTATGGCTACACCTTC. It is translated as CAWTGGLYGYTF.

The chain is built from TRBV2 and TRBJ1-4; tentative D call: TRBD1 (6 bases). The CDR3 runs to 14 residues. Trimming stripped 6 bases from V and 5 bases from J, with 13 bases between. The germline V gene has CDR1 SNHLY and CDR2 FYNNEI. This CDR3 is CASRIGQRNEKLFF. The CDR3 nucleotides read TGTGCCAGCAGAATAGGACAGAGAAATGAAAAACTGTTTTTT.

The chain joins TRBV30 to TRBJ1-2; 9 bases fit TRBD1. Germline-derived CDR1 and CDR2 are GTSNPN and SVGIG (reference sequence). The V gene end was trimmed by 7 bases and the J gene end by 1 base; junction bases not matched to a gene: 13. This CDR3 region has 16 residues. CDR3 residues: CASYRDRVLINYGYTF. The CDR3 bases are TGTGCCTCCTACCGGGACAGGGTCTTAATTAACTATGGCTACACCTTC.

CDR3 nucleotides: TGTGCCAGCAGCCTTTGGAGGGGTGAAGCTTTCTTT. The encoded protein is CASSLWRGEAFF. J is TRBJ1-1 and V is TRBV2; D is perhaps TRBD1 (5 bases). In germline, CDR1 is SNHLY, CDR2 FYNNEI. This CDR3 has 12 amino acids. Trimming cost V 6 bases and J 7 bases, with 12 bases left between them.

This sequence joins TRBV6-2 or TRBV6-3 and TRBJ1-1; 7 bases map to TRBD1. Germline V gene data show CDR1 as MNHEY and CDR2 as SVGEGT. The CDR3 consists of 15 residues. The V segment lost 2 bases and the J segment 1 base; nucleotides outside the gene matches: 4. CDR3 DNA: TGTGCCAGCAGTTACGGCAGGGGGAAGAACACTGAAGCTTTCTTT. This sequence encodes CASSYGRGKNTEAFF.

This clone has just a few counts. The genes are TRBV29-1 and TRBJ1-6; TRBD1 matches 8 bases. Per the germline V gene, CDR1 is SQVTM and CDR2 is ANQGSEA. The CDR3 totals 13 residues. Trimming at V came to 6 bases and at J to 9 bases, leaving 7 bases not matched to a gene. CDR3 DNA: TGCAGCGTACTGACAGGGGCGGGTTCACCCCTCCACTTT. Translating gives CSVLTGAGSPLHF.

The chain couples TRBV7-2 to TRBJ2-7; TRBD1 aligns across 12 bases. Germline V lookup: CDR1 SGHTA, CDR2 FQGNSA. With V trimmed by 2 bases and J by 9 bases, 8 bases remained unmatched. This CDR3 contains 15 residues. The CDR3 nucleotides read TGTGCCAGCAGCTTACCAAGGGACAGGGGGCGTATGCAGTACTTC. This translates into CASSLPRDRGRMQYF.

The chain couples TRBV6-1 to TRBJ1-5, with 7 bases matching TRBD1. Trimming removed 2 bases from V and 4 bases from J; junction bases left unmatched: 5. CDR1 and CDR2 (germline): MNHNS, SASEGT. The CDR3 is made up of 15 amino acids. CDR3 region: CASSELGQINQPQHF. The CDR3 bases are TGTGCCAGCAGTGAACTGGGACAGATAAATCAGCCCCAGCATTTT.

The chain joins TRBV9 to TRBJ2-1; 8 bases fit TRBD2. Germline loops: CDR1 SGDLS, CDR2 YYNGEE. The CDR3 length is 15 residues. The trim removed 4 bases at V and 7 bases at J, leaving 10 bases unmatched. CDR3 nucleotides: TGTGCCAGCAGCTTCGCTTCCGGGACTAGTAATGAGCAGTTCTTC. Translated, it gives CASSFASGTSNEQFF.

Concerning this clone itself: The CDR3 does not close with the conserved phenylalanine or tryptophan, likely indicating a read error. The rearrangement uses TRBV5-5 and TRBJ1-1; D remains unclear. Trimming removed 0 bases at V and 3 bases at J, with 6 bases between. The germline gives CDR1 SGHKS, CDR2 YYEKEE (reference sequence). The CDR3 is 13 residues long. The CDR3 is CASSLVGDTEAFL. In DNA form, the CDR3 reads TGTGCCAGCAGCTTGGTCGGTGACACTGAAGCTTTCCTT.

This clone was observed a handful of times. This chain connects TRBV9 to TRBJ1-2; 7 nucleotides line up with TRBD1. The CDR3 runs to 15 residues. V was clipped by 0 bases and J by 2 bases; unmatched bases: 4. Germline CDR1 SGDLS, CDR2 YYNGEE. Here the CDR3 DNA reads TGTGCCAGCAGCGTAGGCGCAGGGGGGAACTATGGCTACACCTTC. Translated, it gives CASSVGAGGNYGYTF.

This clone showed up many times. The V and J genes are TRBV19 and TRBJ1-5; tentatively, D is TRBD1 (5 bases). The V end lost 4 bases, the J end lost 5 bases, and 18 bases lay between the germline ends. CDR1 and CDR2 (germline): LNHDA, SQIVND (reference sequence). The length of the CDR3 is 16 residues. CDR3 in amino acids: CASSTGRERDDQPQHF. CDR3 coding DNA: TGTGCCAGTAGTACTGGGAGGGAGCGGGACGATCAGCCCCAGCATTTT.

The chain links TRBV2 to TRBJ1-3; D gene unclear. The V gene's germline CDR1 is SNHLY and CDR2 FYNNEI. Trimming left V 1 base short and J 0 bases short, with 7 bases between. The CDR3 has 15 residues. CDR3 sequence: CASSEGSYSGNTIYF. In DNA, the CDR3 is TGTGCCAGCAGTGAAGGGAGTTACTCTGGAAACACCATATATTTT.

The chain is built from TRBV9 and TRBJ2-2; TRBD2 aligns across 10 bases. Germline CDR1 and CDR2: SGDLS and YYNGEE. V shed 6 bases, J shed 4 bases, and the junction held 9 bases outside the gene matches. This CDR3 contains 16 residues. The CDR3: CASNGAGGHGTGELFF. The CDR3, as DNA: TGTGCCAGCAACGGAGCGGGGGGGCACGGCACCGGGGAGCTGTTTTTT.

The V and J genes are TRBV18 and TRBJ1-2; TRBD1 agrees at 7 bases. This CDR3 is built from 14 residues. V lost 6 bases and J lost 5; bases outside the gene matches: 9. The germline V gene encodes CDR1 KGHSH and CDR2 LQKENI. This chain's CDR3 is CASSPTGLEYGYTF. CDR3 DNA sequence: TGTGCCAGCTCCCCGACAGGGTTGGAGTATGGCTACACCTTC.

Points on this clone: This CDR3 is also generated by other DNA sequences in the sample. The J gene is TRBJ2-1, the V gene TRBV6-1; 10 nucleotides line up with TRBD2. Germline V gene data show CDR1 as MNHNS and CDR2 as SASEGT. V shed 3 bases and J 1 base; nucleotides not matched to a gene: 3. The CDR3 is 16 amino acids. The CDR3: CASSDLAGGSYNEQFF. Here the CDR3 DNA reads TGTGCCAGCAGTGACTTAGCGGGGGGTTCCTACAATGAGCAGTTCTTC.

This clone was detected once. The chain has TRBV11-2 and TRBJ2-7; no reliable D call. Deletions cut 0 bases from V and 3 bases from J, with 12 bases between. Germline CDR1 reads SGHAT; CDR2 reads FQNNGV. This CDR3 contains 15 residues. The CDR3 sequence: CASSLDLGRLYEQYF. DNA for the CDR3: TGTGCCAGCAGCTTAGATCTCGGCAGGCTCTACGAGCAGTACTTC.

This rearrangement joins TRBV15 to TRBJ1-6; 7 bases are shared with TRBD1. The germline gives CDR1 LNHNV, CDR2 YYDKDF (reference sequence). The CDR3 runs 16 residues. The V segment lost 0 bases and the J segment 10 bases; nucleotides outside the gene matches: 9. CDR3 residues: CATSRDPNRGQSPLHF. The CDR3 DNA follows: TGTGCCACCAGCAGAGATCCGAACAGGGGTCAATCACCCCTCCACTTT.